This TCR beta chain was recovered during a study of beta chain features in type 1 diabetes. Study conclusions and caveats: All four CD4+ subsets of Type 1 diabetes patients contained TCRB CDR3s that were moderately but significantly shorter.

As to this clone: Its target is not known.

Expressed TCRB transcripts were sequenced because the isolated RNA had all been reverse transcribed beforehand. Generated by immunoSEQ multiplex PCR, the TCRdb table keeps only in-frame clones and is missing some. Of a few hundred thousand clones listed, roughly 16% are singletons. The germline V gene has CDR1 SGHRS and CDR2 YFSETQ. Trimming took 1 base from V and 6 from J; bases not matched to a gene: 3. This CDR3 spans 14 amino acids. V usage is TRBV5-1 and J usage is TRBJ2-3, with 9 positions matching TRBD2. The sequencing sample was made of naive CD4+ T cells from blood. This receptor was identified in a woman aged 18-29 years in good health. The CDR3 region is CASSLRLAADTQYF. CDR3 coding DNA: TGCGCCAGCAGCTTGAGACTAGCGGCGGATACGCAGTATTTT.